This T cell receptor beta chain was sequenced in a study of blood T cells in healthy people across ages. Study-level results: Diversity estimated from one million T cells was considered an underestimate.

V lost 7 bases, J lost 1 base, and 12 bases stayed unmatched. The CDR3 has 16 amino acids. Germline V gene sequence: CDR1 SGHRS, CDR2 YFSETQ. Then a second PCR, running roughly 6 to 11 cycles, was carried out with a sample-barcoded 5' primer and a J-beta primer mix. TCRdb analysed the 5' RACE reads with MiXCR anew, one entry per CDR3 protein. The sample carries about 780,000 distinct CDR3 sequences, less than 60% recorded once. Comment on this clonotype: Its specificity is not known.

The chain uses TRBV5-1 and TRBJ2-3, with 7 bases fitting TRBD1. This receptor was identified in an older man in good health. Sequencing was performed on blood. The CDR3: CASALEGALGTDTQYF. CDR3 nucleotide sequence: TGCGCCAGCGCTCTAGAGGGGGCACTCGGCACAGATACGCAGTATTTT.